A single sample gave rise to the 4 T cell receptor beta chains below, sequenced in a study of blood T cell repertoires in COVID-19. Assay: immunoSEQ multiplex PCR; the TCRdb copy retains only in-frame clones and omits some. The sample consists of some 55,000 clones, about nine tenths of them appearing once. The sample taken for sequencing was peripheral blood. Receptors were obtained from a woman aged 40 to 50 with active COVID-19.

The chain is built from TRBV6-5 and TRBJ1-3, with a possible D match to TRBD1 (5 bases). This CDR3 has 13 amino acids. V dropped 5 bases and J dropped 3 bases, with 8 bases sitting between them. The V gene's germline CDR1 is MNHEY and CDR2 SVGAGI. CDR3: CASSRDSGNTIYF. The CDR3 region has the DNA TGTGCCAGCAGTCGTGACAGTGGAAACACCATATATTTT.

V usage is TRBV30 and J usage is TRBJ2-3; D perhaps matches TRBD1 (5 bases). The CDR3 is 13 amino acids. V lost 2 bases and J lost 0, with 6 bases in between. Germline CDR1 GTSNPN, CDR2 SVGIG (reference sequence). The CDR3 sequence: CAWSTGSTDTQYF. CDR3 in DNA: TGTGCCTGGAGTACAGGCAGCACAGATACGCAGTATTTT. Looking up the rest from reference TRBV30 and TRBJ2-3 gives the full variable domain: SQTIHQWPATLVQPVGSPLSLECTVEGTSNPNLYWYRQAAGRGLQLLFYSVGIGQISSEVPQNLSASRPQDRQFILSSKKLLLSDSGFYLCAWSTGSTDTQYFGPGTRLTVL.

Here the CDR3 DNA reads TGTGCCAGTAGTACTCTCCGGGGGGACGGGGGCAACGAGCAGTACTTC. Translated, it gives CASSTLRGDGGNEQYF. The rearrangement uses TRBV19 and TRBJ2-7; perhaps TRBD2 as D (7 bases). Germline CDR1 reads LNHDA; CDR2 reads SQIVND (reference sequence). The length of the CDR3 is 16 residues. V shed 4 bases and J shed 5 bases, with 21 bases lying between them. Together with reference TRBV19 and TRBJ2-7, the CDR3 gives the full variable domain: DGGITQSPKYLFRKEGQNVTLSCEQNLNHDAMYWYRQDPGQGLRLIYYSQIVNDFQKGDIAEGYSVSREKKESFPLTVTSAQKNPTAFYLCASSTLRGDGGNEQYFGPGTRLTVT.

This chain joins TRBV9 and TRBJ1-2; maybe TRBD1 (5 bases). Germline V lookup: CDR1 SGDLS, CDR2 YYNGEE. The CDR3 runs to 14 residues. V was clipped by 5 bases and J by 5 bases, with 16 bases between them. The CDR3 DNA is TGTGCCAGCAGACAACCGGGGGGAAGATATGGCTACACCTTC. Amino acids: CASRQPGGRYGYTF.